This T cell receptor beta chain was sequenced for a study of OX40 agonist ivuxolimab in advanced cancers. For the wider study: Ivuxolimab was a fully human IgG2 agonistic monoclonal antibody targeting the costimulatory receptor OX40 (CD134). The paper covers the monotherapy dose-escalation part of the phase I ivuxolimab trial, which included N ≈ 50 patients. Of the 50 to 55 patients in dose escalation, some 20 had hepatocellular carcinoma, some 15 had melanoma, 9 had renal cell carcinoma and 9 had head and neck cancer. Intravenous ivuxolimab was administered to patients every 2 weeks at six dose levels: 0.01, 0.1, 0.3, 1.5, 3 and 10 mg/kg. Partial responses were achieved by three dose-escalation patients, of whom one had hepatocellular carcinoma and two had cutaneous melanoma. In the dose-escalation cohort, more than 80% of patients were male, and the mean age was 60 years with a range of about 20 to 80. Peripheral TCRbeta sequencing was intended to test whether TCR sequence diversity was altered and clonal T-cell expansion was caused by ivuxolimab. Prior anti-PD-1, anti-PD-L1 or anti-CTLA-4 therapy was permitted, and checkpoint inhibitors had been received by about two fifths of dose-escalation patients.

Genomic DNA was extracted from sorted cells for sequencing of the TCRbeta CDR3 region. TCRbeta CDR3 regions were sequenced using the immunoSEQ Assay. Sourced from immuneACCESS, this table was stored by TCRdb with only in-frame sequences that have V and J called. A share of the clones is absent; for the studies checked, an unresolved V gene accounts for under half, and the remainder has no known explanation. For this sample the table gives approximately 62,000 clones, of which 88% were detected only once. About 4.8% of the sample lies in the top ten. Patients with a history of autoimmune disease or receiving systemic immunosuppression were excluded from the trial. Peripheral blood for TCR sequencing was collected from all dose cohorts at baseline, on cycle 4 day 1, and on cycle 7 day 1. The samples were taken from a phase I, first-in-human, multicenter, open-label dose-escalation trial of ivuxolimab. Adults with locally advanced or metastatic melanoma, renal cell, hepatocellular, or head and neck squamous cell carcinoma were enrolled in the trial. Before TCR sequencing, CD4+ T cells and CD8+ T cells from peripheral blood were sorted into separate populations.

Points the paper makes about the study in general: After ivuxolimab, expanded clones were on average more numerous among CD8+ T cells than among CD4+ T cells. Low levels of normalized T-cell clonal expansion were also seen in some patients who did not respond. Partial responders in the 0.1-3.0 mg/kg groups had among the lowest normalized peripheral clonal expansion, especially among CD8+ T cells. At doses of 0.1 to 3.0 mg/kg, clonal expansion of both CD4+ and CD8+ T cells in blood was seen between baseline and week 6. The antigen specificity of the clonally expanded peripheral T cells was not determined.

Concerning this clone: This clone's antigen is unknown. One base away there is no much larger clone; base qualities are not given.

This TCR derives from an adult with an advanced solid tumor such as melanoma, head and neck, liver or kidney cancer. Specimen: CD4+ or CD8+ T cells sorted from blood, collected in a trial of the OX40 agonist ivuxolimab.

The sequence in DNA is TGTGCCAGCAGTCACGGGGATAGCAATCAGCCCCAGCATTTT. Its translation is CASSHGDSNQPQHF. This receptor chain uses TRBV6-6 and TRBJ1-5, with no D gene named confidently. From the cysteine up to the phenylalanine, the CDR3 has a length of 14 residues. Of all the DNA, just the CDR3 is kept, 42 bases in frame from base 1. V is cut by 5 bases and J by 0 bases, and the space between the germline ends is 8 bases. For CDR1 and CDR2, the germline V gene (reference sequence) lists MNHNY and SVGAGI.